Included here is one T cell receptor beta chain sequence, with context. This entry is derived from a study of radiotherapy plus CTLA-4 blockade in lung cancer. Overall study context: Objective responses occurred in around 18% of patients; over 30% had disease control.

Data came from immunoSEQ multiplex PCR; TCRdb stores just in-frame clones and leaves some out. In the table there are over 75,000 clones, 80% to 90% of which are singletons. The CDR3 runs 12 residues. V dropped 8 bases and J dropped 4 bases, with 14 bases sitting between them. CDR1 is SQVTM and CDR2 is ANQGSEA in the germline V gene. The chain carries TRBV29-1 and TRBJ1-1; D might be TRBD1 (6 bases). Sequenced material: peripheral blood, taken from a patient treated with radiotherapy plus ipilimumab. The sequence came from a human donor with non-small cell lung cancer who had stable disease on radiotherapy plus ipilimumab. CDR3 nucleotide sequence: TGCAGCACGTCCAGGGGTATCACTGAAGCTTTCTTT. Amino acids: CSTSRGITEAFF.